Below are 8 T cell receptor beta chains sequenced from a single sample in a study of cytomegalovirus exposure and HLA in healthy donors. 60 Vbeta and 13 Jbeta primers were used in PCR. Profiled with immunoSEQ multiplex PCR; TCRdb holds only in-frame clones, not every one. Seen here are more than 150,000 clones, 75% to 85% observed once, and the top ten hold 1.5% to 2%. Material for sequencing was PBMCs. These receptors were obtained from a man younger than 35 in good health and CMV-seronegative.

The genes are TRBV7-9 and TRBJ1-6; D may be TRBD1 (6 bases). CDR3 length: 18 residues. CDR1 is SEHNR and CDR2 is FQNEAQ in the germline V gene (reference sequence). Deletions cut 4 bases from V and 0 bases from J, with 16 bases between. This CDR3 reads CASSSGTSTHSYNSPLHF. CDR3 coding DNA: TGTGCCAGCAGCTCCGGGACATCAACCCACTCCTATAATTCACCCCTCCACTTT.

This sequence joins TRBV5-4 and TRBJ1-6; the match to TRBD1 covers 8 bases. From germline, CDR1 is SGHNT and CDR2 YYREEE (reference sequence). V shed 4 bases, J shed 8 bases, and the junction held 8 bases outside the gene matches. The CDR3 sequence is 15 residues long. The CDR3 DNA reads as TGTGCCAGCAGCCTCGACAGGGGAGGTCATTCACCCCTCCACTTT. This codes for CASSLDRGGHSPLHF.

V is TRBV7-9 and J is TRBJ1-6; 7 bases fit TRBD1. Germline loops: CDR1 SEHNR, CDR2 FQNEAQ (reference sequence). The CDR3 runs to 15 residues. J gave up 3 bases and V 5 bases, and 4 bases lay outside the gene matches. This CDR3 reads CASSLRGNYNSPLHF. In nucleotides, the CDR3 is TGTGCCAGCAGCCTCAGGGGGAACTATAATTCACCCCTCCACTTT.

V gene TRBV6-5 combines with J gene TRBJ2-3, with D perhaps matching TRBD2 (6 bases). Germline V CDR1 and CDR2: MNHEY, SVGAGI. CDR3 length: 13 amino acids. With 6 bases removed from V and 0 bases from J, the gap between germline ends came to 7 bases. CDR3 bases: TGTGCCAGCAGCGGACTAAGCACAGATACGCAGTATTTT. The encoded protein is CASSGLSTDTQYF.

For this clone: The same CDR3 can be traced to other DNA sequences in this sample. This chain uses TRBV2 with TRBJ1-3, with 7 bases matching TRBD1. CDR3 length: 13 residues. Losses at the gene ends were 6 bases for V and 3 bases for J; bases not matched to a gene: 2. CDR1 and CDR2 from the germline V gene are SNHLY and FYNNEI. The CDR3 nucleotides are TGTGCCAGCAGACCAGGGGGTGGAAACACCATATATTTT. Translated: CASRPGGGNTIYF.

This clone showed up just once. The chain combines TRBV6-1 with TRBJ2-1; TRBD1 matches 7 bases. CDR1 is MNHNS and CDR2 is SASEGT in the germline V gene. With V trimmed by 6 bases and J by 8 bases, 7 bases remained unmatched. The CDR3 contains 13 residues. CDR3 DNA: TGTGCCAGCAGGGCGACAGGGAGCGATGAGCAGTTCTTC. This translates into CASRATGSDEQFF.

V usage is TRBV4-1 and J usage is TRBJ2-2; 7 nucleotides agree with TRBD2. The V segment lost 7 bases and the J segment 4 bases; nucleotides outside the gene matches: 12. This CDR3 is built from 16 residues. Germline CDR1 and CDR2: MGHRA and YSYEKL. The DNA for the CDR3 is TGCGCCAGCACTCCAAGGTCGGGGGAGGGCACCGGGGAGCTGTTTTTT. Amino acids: CASTPRSGEGTGELFF.

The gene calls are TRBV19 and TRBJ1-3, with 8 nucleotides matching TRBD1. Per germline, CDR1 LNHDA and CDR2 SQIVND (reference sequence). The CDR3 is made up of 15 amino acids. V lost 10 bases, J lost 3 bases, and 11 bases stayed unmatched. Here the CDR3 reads CATTTDRGDGNTIYF. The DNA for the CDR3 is TGTGCCACCACCACTGACAGGGGCGATGGAAACACCATATATTTT. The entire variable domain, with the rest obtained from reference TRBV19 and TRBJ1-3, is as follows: DGGITQSPKYLFRKEGQNVTLSCEQNLNHDAMYWYRQDPGQGLRLIYYSQIVNDFQKGDIAEGYSVSREKKESFPLTVTSAQKNPTAFYLCATTTDRGDGNTIYFGEGSWLTVV.